The clone carrying this TCR beta chain counts as medium-sized. What it recognizes is unknown. Within a library made for alpha chains, this beta chain is off target, and its count is uninformative. These data come from a study of spatial heterogeneity in lung cancer. As for the study in general: Counts of TCR transcripts in tumor regions tracked strongly with a T cell module score that came from matched bulk RNA-seq.

Losses at the gene ends were 5 bases for V and 4 bases for J; bases not matched to a gene: 8. From germline, CDR1 is SGHTA and CDR2 FQGNSA. The CDR3 length is 15 residues. Findings and caveats of the study: Tumoral mutation counts were tracked by counts of expanded intratumoral alpha and beta TCRs.

Time point reported: sample taken at primary tumor resection. The cohort: around 77 early-stage, untreated non-small cell lung cancer patients. The sequenced material consisted of unsorted whole RNA from tumor, nontumor lung or frozen PBMC. TCRdb reprocessed the 5' RACE reads with MiXCR, giving one entry per CDR3 protein. The profile shows 1,300 or so distinct CDR3 sequences, about 15% of them singletons. The clonotype comes from a male donor with early-stage non-small cell lung cancer. The gene calls are TRBV7-2 and TRBJ1-5; 7 bases agree with TRBD1. This specimen consisted of lung tumor tissue, obtained at surgery. The CDR3 nucleotides read TGTGCCAGCAGCCTTTACAGGGGCCAAAATCAGCCCCAGCATTTT. It encodes CASSLYRGQNQPQHF.